The 7 T cell receptor beta chains presented below share a single source sample, sequenced in a study of T cell repertoires in cytomegalovirus infection. A single record per CDR3 protein comes from TCRdb applying MiXCR to the reads. The data contain 480,000 or so distinct CDR3 sequences, 11% of them singletons. The sequenced sample was PBMCs. These TCRs come from a human donor in good health (CMV status not recorded). Some clones in this sample may be carry-over from other donors' samples.

This clonotype was counted a few times. V is TRBV27 and J is TRBJ2-6, with D uncertain. The CDR3 length is 17 residues. Germline assignment: CDR1 MNHEY and CDR2 SMNVEV (reference sequence). V lost 2 bases, J lost 0 bases, and 11 bases lay in between. The DNA of the CDR3 is TGTGCCAGCAGTTTAAAGGTCTACCGCTCTGGGGCCAACGTCCTGACTTTC. It is translated as CASSLKVYRSGANVLTF.

There are many counts of this clonotype. This sequence joins TRBV7-4 and TRBJ2-2; D is perhaps TRBD1 (5 bases). Germline V gives CDR1 SGHVT, CDR2 SQSDAQ. Trimming cost V 1 base and J 0 bases, with 9 bases left between them. CDR3 size: 16 residues. The CDR3 bases are TGTGCCAGCAGCTTAGGCGGACATTCGAACACCGGGGAGCTGTTTTTT. It is translated as CASSLGGHSNTGELFF.

The rearrangement links TRBV5-1 to TRBJ2-2; D is possibly TRBD1 or TRBD2 (5 bases each). Trimming left V 3 bases short and J 0 bases short, with 15 bases between. Germline CDR1 is SGHRS and CDR2 is YFSETQ. The CDR3 totals 17 residues. CDR3 in amino acids: CASSWDLVRANTGELFF. The CDR3 bases are TGCGCCAGCAGCTGGGACCTCGTGCGGGCGAACACCGGGGAGCTGTTTTTT.

This clonotype was counted many times. This chain connects TRBV12-3 or TRBV12-4 to TRBJ2-3; D is perhaps TRBD2 (7 bases). This CDR3 has 15 amino acids. V was pared by 6 bases and J by 1 base, with 14 bases between. The chain's CDR3 is CASSPGGARTDTQYF. The CDR3 DNA reads TGTGCCAGCAGCCCTGGGGGGGCACGCACAGATACGCAGTATTTT.

The J gene is TRBJ2-5, the V gene TRBV20-1, with a possible D match to TRBD1 (5 bases). V was clipped by 5 bases and J by 1 base, with 11 bases between them. Germline lookup yields CDR1 DFQATT and CDR2 SNEGSKA (reference sequence). This CDR3 spans 13 amino acids. The CDR3 DNA follows: TGCAGTGCTGACCAGGACATCCAAGAGACCCAGTACTTC. As protein: CSADQDIQETQYF.

This clonotype was recorded many times. The CDR3: CASSPRGDEQYF. The CDR3 coding sequence is TGTGCCAGCAGCCCCCGGGGCGACGAGCAGTACTTC. The chain recombines TRBV4-2 with TRBJ2-7; perhaps D is TRBD1 or TRBD2 (5 bases each). The CDR3 spans 12 residues. Germline-derived CDR1 and CDR2 are LGHNA and YNFKEQ. With 4 bases removed from V and 5 bases from J, the gap between germline ends came to 9 bases.

J is TRBJ2-7 and V is TRBV6-2 or TRBV6-3; D could derive from TRBD1 or TRBD2 (5 bases each). With 4 bases removed from V and 6 bases from J, the gap between germline ends came to 19 bases. Germline CDR1 MNHEY, CDR2 SVGEGT. The CDR3 has 15 residues. The CDR3 loop is CASSFRGTRPREQYF. CDR3 bases: TGTGCCAGCAGTTTCCGGGGCACCAGGCCCCGCGAGCAGTACTTC.